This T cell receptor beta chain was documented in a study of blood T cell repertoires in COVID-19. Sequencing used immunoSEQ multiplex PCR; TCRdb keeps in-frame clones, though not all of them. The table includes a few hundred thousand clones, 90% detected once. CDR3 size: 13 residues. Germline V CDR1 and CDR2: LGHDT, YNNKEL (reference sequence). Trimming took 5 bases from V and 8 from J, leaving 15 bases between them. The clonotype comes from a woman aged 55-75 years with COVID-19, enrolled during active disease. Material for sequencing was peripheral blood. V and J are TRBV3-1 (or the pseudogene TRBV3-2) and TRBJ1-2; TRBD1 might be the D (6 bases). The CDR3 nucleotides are TGTGCCAGCAGCGGCCGGGACATAGGAGGCTACACCTTC. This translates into CASSGRDIGGYTF.